The 4 T cell receptor beta chains given below trace back to one sample, sequenced in a study of breast tumors, draining lymph nodes, adjacent tissues. Each CDR3 protein is one row after TCRdb ran MiXCR on the multiplex PCR reads. The data show 50,000 to 85,000 distinct CDR3 sequences, roughly 40% seen once. Sequenced: breast tumor tissue. These TCRs come from a female donor with breast cancer. Some clones in this sample may be carry-over from other donors' samples.

The chain combines TRBV28 with TRBJ2-7; TRBD1 might be the D (5 bases). CDR3 size: 15 residues. V gave up 3 bases and J gave up 7 bases, with 19 bases separating them. Germline CDR1 MDHEN, CDR2 SYDVKM. The DNA of the CDR3 is TGTGCCAGCAGTTTCATCCAAGACAGACTCGAGGAGCAGTACTTC. Encoded protein: CASSFIQDRLEEQYF.

This clonotype appeared many times. This chain connects TRBV27 to TRBJ2-3, with TRBD2 matching over 11 bases. CDR3 length equals 17 residues. CDR1 is MNHEY, CDR2 SMNVEV, per germline (reference sequence). Trimming cost V 3 bases and J 0 bases; bases outside gene matches: 5. The CDR3 region has the DNA TGTGCCAGCAGTTTTATGGGACTAGCGGCTAGCACAGATACGCAGTATTTT. Translated: CASSFMGLAASTDTQYF.

This chain links TRBV7-9 with TRBJ2-3, with 10 bases that match TRBD1. CDR3 size: 14 residues. Germline loops: CDR1 SEHNR, CDR2 FQNEAQ (reference sequence). V shed 4 bases, J shed 7 bases, and the junction held 5 bases outside the gene matches. CDR3 amino acids: CASSWDRGRHTQYF. The CDR3 DNA reads as TGTGCCAGCAGCTGGGACAGGGGTAGGCATACGCAGTATTTT. The full variable domain, completed using reference TRBV7-9 and TRBJ2-3, is DTGVSQNPRHKITKRGQNVTFRCDPISEHNRLYWYRQTLGQGPEFLTYFQNEAQLEKSRLLSDRFSAERPKGSFSTLEIQRTEQGDSAMYLCASSWDRGRHTQYFGPGTRLTVL.

In regard to this clonotype: The conserved final phenylalanine or tryptophan is absent from the CDR3, which likely points to a read error. The V gene is TRBV7-9, the J gene TRBJ1-6, with 7 bases identical to TRBD1. The CDR3 has 15 residues. The V gene's germline CDR1 is SEHNR and CDR2 FQNEAQ (reference sequence). The ends lost 5 bases at V and 13 bases at J; junction bases unmatched: 14. Written as DNA, the CDR3 is TGTGCCAGCAGCGCCACCGGGACAGCTTTTTCGCCCCTCCACCTT. Translated, it gives CASSATGTAFSPLHL.